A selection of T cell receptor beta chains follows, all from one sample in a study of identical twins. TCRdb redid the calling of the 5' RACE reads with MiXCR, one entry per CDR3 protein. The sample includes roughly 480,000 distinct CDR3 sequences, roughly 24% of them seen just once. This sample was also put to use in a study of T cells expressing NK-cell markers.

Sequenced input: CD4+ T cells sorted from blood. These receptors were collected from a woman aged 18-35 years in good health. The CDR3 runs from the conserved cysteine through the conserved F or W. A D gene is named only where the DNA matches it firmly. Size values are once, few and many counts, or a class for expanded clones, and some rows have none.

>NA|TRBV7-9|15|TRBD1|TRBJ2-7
CASSSITGVGYEQYF
TGTGCCAGCAGCTCGATCACAGGGGTGGGGTACGAGCAGTACTTC
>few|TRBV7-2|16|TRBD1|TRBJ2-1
CASSLVPGQTVNEQFF
TGTGCCAGCAGCTTAGTCCCGGGACAGACAGTCAATGAGCAGTTCTTC
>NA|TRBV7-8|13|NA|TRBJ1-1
CASSSGLRLRAFF
TGTGCCAGCAGCTCAGGCCTTCGTCTGAGAGCTTTCTTT
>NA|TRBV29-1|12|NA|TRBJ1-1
CSVARANTEAFF
TGCAGCGTTGCGAGGGCGAACACTGAAGCTTTCTTT
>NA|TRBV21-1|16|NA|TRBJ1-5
CASSKEADHTNQPQHF
TGTGCCAGCAGCAAAGAAGCCGACCACACCAATCAGCCCCAGCATTTT
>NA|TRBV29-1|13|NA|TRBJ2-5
CSVEGGGGETQYF
TGCAGCGTTGAAGGAGGGGGTGGAGAGACCCAGTACTTC
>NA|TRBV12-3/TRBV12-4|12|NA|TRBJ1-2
CASSLALGGYTF
TGTGCCAGCAGTTTAGCGCTTGGTGGCTACACCTTC
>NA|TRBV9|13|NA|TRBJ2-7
CASSPPTSYEQYF
TGTGCCAGCAGCCCCCCGACCTCCTACGAGCAGTACTTC
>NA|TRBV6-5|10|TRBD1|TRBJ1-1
CASGTAEAFF
TGTGCCAGCGGGACAGCTGAAGCTTTCTTT
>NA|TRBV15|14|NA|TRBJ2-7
CATSGNMGLDEQYF
TGTGCCACCAGCGGAAACATGGGCTTAGACGAGCAGTACTTC
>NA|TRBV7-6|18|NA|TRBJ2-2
CASSLASSSGLNTGELFF
TGTGCCAGCAGCTTAGCCAGCAGCAGCGGACTTAACACCGGGGAGCTGTTTTTT
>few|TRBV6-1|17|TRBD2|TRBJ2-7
CASTGEAGRGRFYEQYF
TGTGCCAGCACCGGCGAAGCTGGGCGGGGGAGGTTCTACGAGCAGTACTTC
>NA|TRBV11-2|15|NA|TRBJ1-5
CASSLSGWHNQPQHF
TGTGCCAGCAGCTTATCAGGGTGGCACAATCAGCCCCAGCATTTT
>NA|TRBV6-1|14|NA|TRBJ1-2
CASHIGNRNYGYTF
TGTGCCAGCCATATTGGAAACCGAAACTATGGCTACACCTTC
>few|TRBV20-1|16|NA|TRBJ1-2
CSARDPRALRNVGYTF
TGCAGTGCTAGGGATCCGCGGGCCCTCCGGAACGTTGGCTACACCTTC
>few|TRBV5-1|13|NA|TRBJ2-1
CASSSATYNEQFF
TGCGCCAGCAGCTCCGCAACCTACAATGAGCAGTTCTTC
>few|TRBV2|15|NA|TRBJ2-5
CASTPSQGWRETQYF
TGTGCCAGCACCCCTTCGCAGGGGTGGCGAGAGACCCAGTACTTC
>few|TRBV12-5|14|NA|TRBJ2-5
CASGAGDLEETQYF
TGTGCTAGTGGTGCCGGCGATCTGGAGGAGACCCAGTACTTC
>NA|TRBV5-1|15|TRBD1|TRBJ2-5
CASSPWTGRAETQYF
TGCGCCAGCAGCCCCTGGACAGGGAGAGCAGAGACCCAGTACTTC
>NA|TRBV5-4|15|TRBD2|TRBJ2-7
CASSIGGGIAYEQYF
TGTGCCAGCAGTATAGGCGGGGGAATAGCCTACGAGCAGTACTTC
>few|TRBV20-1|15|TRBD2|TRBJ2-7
CSATTIGRAGYEQYF
TGCAGTGCGACTACAATCGGGAGGGCCGGGTACGAGCAGTACTTC
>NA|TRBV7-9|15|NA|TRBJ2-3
CASSRPPPRPDTQYF
TGTGCCAGCAGCAGGCCCCCCCCACGGCCAGATACGCAGTATTTT
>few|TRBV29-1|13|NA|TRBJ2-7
CSVSTSGSYEQYF
TGCAGCGTTTCCACTTCTGGGTCATACGAGCAGTACTTC
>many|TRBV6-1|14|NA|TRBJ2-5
CASGTWRSRETQYF
TGTGCCAGCGGGACGTGGCGAAGCCGAGAGACCCAGTACTTC
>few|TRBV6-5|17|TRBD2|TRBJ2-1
CASSTMASGQRSDEQFF
TGTGCCAGCAGTACTATGGCTAGCGGCCAGAGGAGCGATGAGCAGTTCTTC
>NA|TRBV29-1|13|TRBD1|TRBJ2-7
CSGTTGGRYEQYF
TGCAGCGGAACAACAGGGGGCCGCTACGAGCAGTACTTC
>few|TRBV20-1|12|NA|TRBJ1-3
CSVFGESNTIYF
TGCAGTGTTTTCGGAGAATCAAACACCATATATTTT
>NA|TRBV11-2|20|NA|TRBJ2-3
CASSLGSLPFYTSSTDTQYF
TGTGCCAGCAGCTTAGGGTCCCTTCCCTTCTATACTTCTAGCACAGATACGCAGTATTTT
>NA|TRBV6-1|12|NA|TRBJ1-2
CASQIRGYGYTF
TGTGCCAGCCAGATACGAGGGTATGGCTACACCTTC
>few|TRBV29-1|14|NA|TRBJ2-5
CSVFKTGKQETQYF
TGCAGCGTTTTTAAGACTGGGAAGCAAGAGACCCAGTACTTC
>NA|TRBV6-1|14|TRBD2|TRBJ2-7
CASKLWTSGYEQYF
TGTGCCAGCAAATTGTGGACTAGCGGATACGAGCAGTACTTC
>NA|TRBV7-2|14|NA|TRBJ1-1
CASSFQGSNTEAFF
TGTGCCAGCTCCTTCCAGGGCTCGAACACTGAAGCTTTCTTT
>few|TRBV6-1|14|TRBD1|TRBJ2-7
CASSTTGGSYEQYF
TGTGCCAGCAGTACAACAGGGGGCTCCTACGAGCAGTACTTC
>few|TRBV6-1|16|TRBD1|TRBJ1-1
CASSLALQGLVAEAFF
TGTGCCAGCAGTCTCGCCCTACAGGGGCTCGTTGCTGAAGCTTTCTTT
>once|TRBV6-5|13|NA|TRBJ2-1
CASSYSISQEQFF
TGTGCCAGCAGTTACTCGATTAGTCAGGAGCAGTTCTTC
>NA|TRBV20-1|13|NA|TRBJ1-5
CSASVDTNQPQHF
TGCAGTGCTAGTGTGGACACCAATCAGCCCCAGCATTTT
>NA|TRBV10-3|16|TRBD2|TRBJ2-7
CAISGRTSGGSYEQYF
TGTGCCATCAGTGGCCGGACTAGCGGGGGATCCTACGAGCAGTACTTC
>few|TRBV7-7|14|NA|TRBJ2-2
CASSFSRNTGELFF
TGTGCCAGCAGCTTTAGCAGAAACACCGGGGAGCTGTTTTTT
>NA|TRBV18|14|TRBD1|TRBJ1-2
CASSPGQVVYGYTF
TGTGCCAGCTCACCGGGACAGGTCGTCTATGGCTACACCTTC
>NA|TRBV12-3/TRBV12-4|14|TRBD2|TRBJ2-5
CASSLHEREGTQYF
TGTGCCAGCAGTTTACACGAGCGGGAGGGGACCCAGTACTTC
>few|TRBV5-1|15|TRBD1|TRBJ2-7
CASSILTGGLSEQYF
TGCGCCAGCAGCATCCTGACAGGGGGCCTTTCCGAGCAGTACTTC
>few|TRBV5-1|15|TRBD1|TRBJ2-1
CASNQGAPTYNEQFF
TGCGCCAGCAATCAGGGGGCACCGACCTACAATGAGCAGTTCTTC
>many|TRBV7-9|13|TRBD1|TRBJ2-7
CASSRDRPYEQYF
TGTGCCAGCAGCAGGGACAGACCGTACGAGCAGTACTTC
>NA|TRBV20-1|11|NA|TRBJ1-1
CSARVASSAFF
TGCAGTGCTAGAGTTGCCAGCTCAGCTTTCTTT
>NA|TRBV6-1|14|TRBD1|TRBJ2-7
CASKWTGETYEQYF
TGTGCCAGCAAGTGGACAGGGGAGACCTACGAGCAGTACTTC
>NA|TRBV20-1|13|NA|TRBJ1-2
CSAQTLSRDGYTF
TGCAGTGCGCAGACACTTAGCCGGGATGGCTACACCTTC
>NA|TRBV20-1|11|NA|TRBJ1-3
CSARDEDTIYF
TGCAGTGCTAGAGATGAGGACACCATATATTTT
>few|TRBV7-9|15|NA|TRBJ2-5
CASSFDRVRKETQYF
TGTGCCAGCAGCTTTGACCGAGTCAGAAAAGAGACCCAGTACTTC
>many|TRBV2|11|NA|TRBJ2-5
CASSDRETQYF
TGCGCCAGCAGTGACAGGGAGACCCAGTACTTC
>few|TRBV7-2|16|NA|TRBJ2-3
CASSPRGLSVADTQYF
TGTGCCAGCAGTCCCAGGGGCTTGAGCGTGGCAGATACGCAGTATTTT
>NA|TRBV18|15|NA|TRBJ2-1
CASSPSSGDYNEQFF
TGTGCCAGCTCACCGTCAAGTGGGGACTACAATGAGCAGTTCTTC